This TCR beta chain was profiled in a study of T cells in Graves' hyperthyroidism and ophthalmopathy. Overall study results and limits: Clonotypes that were expanded in thyroid above 0.001 mostly appeared in blood too. In validation, the model predicted ophthalmopathy. These predictions came a median about 6 months before onset.

Researchers amplified the TCR beta CDR3 regions from RNA transcripts. TCR CDR3 regions were first amplified by RT-PCR with HTBI primers. From the multiplex PCR reads, TCRdb called clonotypes with MiXCR, one entry per CDR3 protein. The table shows tens of thousands of distinct CDR3 sequences, with 48% occurring only once. In germline, CDR1 is SNHLY, CDR2 FYNNEI. V was pared by 11 bases and J by 5 bases, with 15 bases between. This CDR3 is 12 amino acids long. To note about this clonotype: Its antigen is unknown.

The TCR originated in a woman in her forties or fifties with Graves' ophthalmopathy. Sequencing was performed on blood. The V and J genes are TRBV2 and TRBJ1-2; D ambiguous. CDR3 amino acids: CASLREQYGYTF. CDR3 nucleotides: TGTGCCTCGCTTCGGGAACAGTATGGCTACACCTTC.